This TCR beta chain was captured by sequencing in a study of cytomegalovirus exposure and HLA in healthy donors (dated 2017 in TCRdb). A note on the overall study: An earlier analysis of approximately 640 of the donors reported about 250 Gb of sequence data and around 110 million unique TCR beta sequences from about 200 million T cells. Rather than using new phenotypic data, the later analysis identified candidate immune exposures from TCR beta sequences and from how often those sequences occurred across donors. A later genetic analysis took genome-wide SNP genotypes for about three fifths of the 666 donors and used that subset as a discovery cohort. An earlier analysis of around 580 of the donors used high-throughput TCR beta sequencing to judge whether each TCR beta V gene segment behaved as functional or pseudogenic. HLA typing included class I and class II loci at four-digit resolution. Roughly 300 gigabases of sequencing data and tens of millions of unique TCR sequences were included in an early release covering 550 to 800 HLA-typed donors. All discovery cohort repertoires had been generated using a single sequencing platform. Using immunosequencing, the study profiled T cell repertoires from some 670 subjects and related those repertoires to cytomegalovirus serostatus. Five DR-DQ haplotypes were treated as single units for association and clustering because of strong linkage in the cohort. The number of donors typed differed by locus, with about 629-630 for A, B, C, DRB1 and DQB1, roughly 520 for DQA1, approximately 580 for DPA1, and some 440 for DPB1. Of the approximately 400 genotyped donors, 70% to 90% were placed in the genetic ancestry cluster associated with self-reported Caucasian donors. On average, around 240,000 unique TCR beta nucleotide sequences were sequenced per donor among a few hundred genotyped donors of the cohort, with roughly 18% of those sequences being non-productive. The aim of the study was to test whether cataloging public T cell receptors could identify signatures of past pathogen exposure. To study patterns of TCR occurrence, a later analysis re-analyzed previously published TCR beta repertoires from around 700 donors and added high-resolution HLA genotyping. The study combined high-throughput TCR immunosequencing, statistical association of individual TCRs with disease status, and machine learning to predict cytomegalovirus infection status. Besides the first cohort of some 670 subjects, a separate validation cohort made up of around 120 different subjects was used. Donor age, sex, ethnicity and CMV serostatus were compiled alongside the repertoire data. What the work shows at the level of the full study, not this receptor alone: Because counts were too low, roughly 18 rarely observed V segments, including chromosome 9 orphons, were left out of the earlier analysis of a few hundred of the donors. Presence/absence analyses assumed roughly uniform sequencing depth across donors, an assumption that may not hold. According to a later analysis, most CMV-associated TCR beta chains appeared to be HLA-restricted, and the HLA associations seemed to be driven largely by CMV exposure. A further reported finding was that TCR beta sequences accurately predicted the HLA-A and HLA-B alleles for most subjects in the first cohort. In both the original and validation cohorts, the classifier was reported to diagnose cytomegalovirus status with high specificity and sensitivity. In a later analysis, HLA-associated TCR beta chains showed more clonal expansion and lower generation probabilities than non-associated chains that were equally common. Because HLA typing was unavailable for some donors at each locus, only the typed subset was used in association tests. Several of the top co-occurrence clusters appeared to be linked to parvovirus B19, influenza, CMV and Epstein-Barr virus, according to a later analysis. According to the authors, the approach could potentially be generalized to other disease states and immunological phenotypes. The 87-base-pair reads could not distinguish some IMGT-functional V segments, including TRBV6-2 and TRBV6-3, so those segments were excluded. CMV serostatus was the only immune exposure information available for the cohort. The cohort was sequenced for TCR beta chains only, and without alpha or paired-chain data the features that could be detected were limited. Specific HLA alleles were associated with 15,000 to 20,000 TCR beta sequences at a false discovery rate of 0.05 in a later analysis. Correlated functional status among segregating V segments might be attributable to linkage disequilibrium, but an unknown experimental factor could not be ruled out. When HLA alleles, especially DR and DQ, strongly co-occurred, attributing TCR associations to individual alleles was difficult. A total of roughly 160 TCR beta chains were listed by the study as associated with cytomegalovirus. Compared with the approximately 670-donor mean, donors in an Asian-associated ancestry cluster had fewer N-insertions in productive TCRs, according to a later genetic analysis. V-gene and J-gene trimming of TCR beta chains was associated with a missense DCLRE1C variant in a later genetic analysis, and the association was replicated in an independent cohort. A cluster of highly shared sequence variants was judged likely to be a technical artifact of the sequencing pipeline. A later analysis found that TCR association rates varied across HLA loci, with DRB1 alleles showing the most associated TCRs and HLA-C alleles the fewest. Three of the identified cytomegalovirus-associated TCR beta chains were confirmed in vitro to be specific for cytomegalovirus antigens. In an earlier analysis of 450 to 750 of the donors, most TCR beta V segments appeared in productive rearrangements about 90% or about 30% of the time, broadly matching IMGT annotations. Most TCR sequences were observed very rarely across donors, whereas some public TCRs were present in many individuals.

Receptor amplification or capture employed the immunoSEQ multiplex PCR assay. The multiplex PCR relied on a mix of 60 forward primers for TCR Vbeta segments and 13 reverse primers for TCR Jbeta segments. A multiplex PCR assay on genomic DNA amplified the CDR3 region of rearranged TCR beta genes. The Illumina HiSeq System was used to sequence the amplified TCR beta libraries as 87-base-pair reads. On the study's bioinformatics: In a later analysis, some 80 million unique TCR beta chains were counted across the 650 to 700 repertoires, and roughly 10 million of these chains were shared by at least two donors. A nearest-neighbor algorithm error-corrected the raw reads and collapsed the reads into unique sequences, merging closely related sequences to remove PCR and sequencing errors. V, D and J gene segments were assigned by aligning CDR3 sequences to IMGT reference sequences. Each retained sequence needed at least a six-nucleotide match to both a V gene segment and a J gene segment. A rearrangement was called productive if the CDR3 had no stop codons and remained in frame with V and J, and every other rearrangement was called non-productive. Following IMGT convention, CDR3 was defined as the stretch from the second conserved V-encoded cysteine to the conserved J-encoded phenylalanine. The earlier analysis of 500 to 650 of the donors excluded any sequence lacking an unambiguous match to a single V gene segment. In an earlier analysis of approximately 610 of the donors, V segments were called functional above 56.7% productive rearrangements and were called segregating when the between-donor standard deviation exceeded 5%. A statistical classification framework was developed to diagnose cytomegalovirus status using the catalog of TCR beta chain sequences. V and J gene assignment, in a later analysis, came from comparing TCR nucleotide sequences with IMGT/GENE-DB human TR gene sequences. The TCRdist pipeline was used in a later analysis to assign CDR3 sequences and most-parsimonious VDJ recombination scenarios. In a later analysis, every TCR beta chain was defined by the combination of its CDR3 amino acid sequence and its V-gene family, and reads without a unique V-gene family were dropped. In a later analysis, 450 to 600 highly shared, low-generation-probability nucleotide sequences were removed to address suspected cross-contamination and a sequencing artifact. A later analysis calculated a clonal expansion index for each public chain from normalized within-repertoire ranks of inferred template counts. In a later analysis, generation probabilities were computed using a VDJ recombination model fitted to out-of-frame rearrangements, and the results were checked against IGoR. In a later analysis, hypergeometric tests were used to score TCR-TCR, TCR-HLA and TCR-CMV co-occurrence, with a repertoire-size bias correction applied to TCR pairs. A later analysis estimated false discovery rates by permuting HLA or CMV assignments 20 times. In a later analysis, co-occurring TCRs were grouped with DBSCAN, and TCRdist sequence similarity was added when clustering was performed within HLA-allele-positive subsets. Co-occurrence clustering excluded repertoires with fewer than 30,000 or more than 120,000 public chains, plus five with anomalous nucleotide sharing. As stored in TCRdb, this immuneACCESS dataset retains in-frame rearrangements with V and J assigned. A fraction of the clones does not appear; measured against another copy, unresolved V genes explain less than half of the discrepancy, and the remainder lacks a known reason. The V and J calls and the clone size are those of that table, but D and trimming were determined from the DNA. The sample table contains 160,000 or so clones; only one count was recorded for roughly three quarters of them. The ten largest clones add up to roughly 4.5% of the sample.

Details on this clone: Its antigen remains unidentified. Per-base quality was not reported, and no clone a single base away is much larger than it.

The cohort comprised hundreds of healthy bone marrow donors. At the time of sampling, all cohort members were nominally healthy, though unrecorded immune exposures were likely present. The donor was CMV seropositive and belonged to the group of more than 250 seropositive cohort members. Each donor provided a peripheral blood sample, and peripheral blood mononuclear cells were used for TCR beta sequencing. Genomic DNA extraction from the blood cell samples was performed with the Qiagen DNeasy Blood Extraction Kit. The CDR3 runs 14 amino acids, cysteine and phenylalanine included. Of all the DNA, just the CDR3 is kept, 42 bases in frame from base 1. V drops 4 bases and J drops 0 bases, leaving 9 bases in between. Based on the germline V gene (reference sequence), the CDR1 and CDR2 sequences are LNHDA and SQIVND.

In this chain, TRBV19 is recombined with TRBJ1-1; TRBD1 might be the D gene, on 5 matching bases. Material: PBMCs. The sequence was obtained from a man between 18 and 35 years old in good health and CMV-seropositive. CDR3 reads: CASSTPTVNTEAFF. Here is the DNA: TGTGCCAGTAGTACTCCGACAGTGAACACTGAAGCTTTCTTT.